This T cell receptor beta chain stems from a study of identical twins. Study findings and constraints: Fewer insertions characterized abundant cord blood beta clonotypes, whereas memory repertoires showed none.

Comment on this clonotype: Its antigen is unidentified.

Through template switching, a universal primer site was introduced, and the cDNA contained unique molecular identifiers. From the 5' RACE reads, TCRdb called clonotypes with MiXCR, one entry per CDR3 protein. The sample yields some 1,600,000 distinct CDR3 sequences, roughly a third seen once. The CDR3 is 14 amino acids. Trimming removed 3 bases at V and 5 bases at J, with 10 bases between. The chain links TRBV12-3 or TRBV12-4 to TRBJ2-2, with D perhaps assigned TRBD1 or TRBD2 (5 bases each). This TCR derives from a newborn girl in good health. Sequences were obtained from cord blood. Written as DNA, the CDR3 is TGTGCCAGCAGTTTCGCTGAGGGGACCGGGGAGCTGTTTTTT. Amino acid sequence: CASSFAEGTGELFF.